Listed below are T cell receptor beta chains from one sample, sequenced in a study of cytotoxic CD8 clonotypes in ibrutinib-treated CLL. Measured with immunoSEQ multiplex PCR; TCRdb has only the in-frame clones, and not every one. The table includes roughly 150,000 clones, over 75% detected once. The sample here was PBMCs, taken at disease progression, from a patient treated with ibrutinib. Every receptor here comes from a human donor with chronic lymphocytic leukemia. Both conserved end residues are part of each CDR3. A D gene is named only where the DNA matches it firmly. Some rows mark clone size as missing; the rest say once, few, many or name a class of expanded clone.

v_gene,d_gene,abundance,j_gene,CDR3nt,CDR3aa
TRBV27,.,few,TRBJ1-5,TGTGCCAGCAGTTACGGGTTTGGCAGCAATCAGCCCCAGCATTTT,CASSYGFGSNQPQHF
TRBV11-2,.,.,TRBJ1-1,TGTGCCAGCAGCTCGCAGGGAACTATTACGACTGAAGCTTTCTTT,CASSSQGTITTEAFF
TRBV9,.,.,TRBJ1-2,TGTGCCAGCAGCCCCCGAGAGGGAGCCCAAGGCTACACCTTC,CASSPREGAQGYTF
TRBV2,TRBD2,.,TRBJ2-1,TGTGCCCCCGGGAAGCTAGCGGGCTCCTACAATGAGCAGTTCTTC,CAPGKLAGSYNEQFF
TRBV19,.,.,TRBJ2-3,TGTGCCAGTAGTCGAGGAGGCCCACTCACAGATACGCAGTATTTT,CASSRGGPLTDTQYF
TRBV4-3,.,.,TRBJ2-1,TGCGCCAGCAGCCACGATAGCGTAACCAACTACAATGAGCAGTTCTTC,CASSHDSVTNYNEQFF
TRBV5-6,.,.,TRBJ1-4,TGTGCCAGCAGCTACGGCCGGGGGGCAACGGCGAAAAAACTGTTTTTT,CASSYGRGATAKKLFF
TRBV4-2,.,once,TRBJ1-4,TGTGCCAGCAGCCAATACACGGCAGGCCCTGGTAATGAAAAACTGTTTTTT,CASSQYTAGPGNEKLFF
TRBV29-1,TRBD2,.,TRBJ2-7,TGCAGCGTCGCGACTAGCGGGATCGACGAGCAGTACTTC,CSVATSGIDEQYF
TRBV19,.,few,TRBJ2-6,TGTGCCAGTAGTATAAGCGGGCCCAGCTCTGGGGCCAACGTCCTGACTTTC,CASSISGPSSGANVLTF
TRBV27,.,.,TRBJ2-3,TGTGCCAGCAGGGGTGGGACTCCTTACGATACGCAGTATTTT,CASRGGTPYDTQYF
TRBV14,.,.,TRBJ2-6,TGTGCCAGCAGCCAAGCCGGAGGGGCCAACGTCCTGACTTTC,CASSQAGGANVLTF
TRBV7-2,TRBD2,.,TRBJ2-7,TGTGCCAGCAGCCCACGACTAGCGTCGGGAGAGCAGTACTTC,CASSPRLASGEQYF
TRBV6-1,.,.,TRBJ2-3,TGTGCCAGCAGTGGCCGGGACCGGACCACAGATACGCAGTATTTT,CASSGRDRTTDTQYF
TRBV9,TRBD2,once,TRBJ2-7,TGTGCCAGCAGCGCCAGCGGGAGGGCCGGTTACGAGCAGTACTTC,CASSASGRAGYEQYF
TRBV6-6,TRBD1,few,TRBJ1-5,TGTGCCACTCGACAGGGCAGGGATCAGCCCCAGCATTTT,CATRQGRDQPQHF
TRBV7-9,TRBD1,.,TRBJ2-2,TGTGCCAGCACCAAAAGGAGGGAGACAGGGGATTCCGGGGAGCTGTTTTTT,CASTKRRETGDSGELFF
TRBV21-1,.,.,TRBJ2-2,TGTGCCAGCACCTTCGATGTCGAGGGTCGCACCGGGGAGCTGTTTTTT,CASTFDVEGRTGELFF
TRBV6-1,.,.,TRBJ2-1,TGTGCCAGCAGCCTTACACAGGGCTACAATGAGCAGTTCTTC,CASSLTQGYNEQFF
TRBV5-1,TRBD1,.,TRBJ1-1,TGCGCCAGCAGAAATGACAGGGGAACTGAAGCTTTCTTT,CASRNDRGTEAFF
TRBV6-1,.,.,TRBJ2-7,TGTGCCAGCAGGGCCGGATCCCCCTACGAGCAGTACTTC,CASRAGSPYEQYF
TRBV9,TRBD2,.,TRBJ2-3,TGTGCCAGCAGCCCGCGGACTAGCGGGACGGGCACAGATACGCAGTATTTT,CASSPRTSGTGTDTQYF
TRBV7-9,.,.,TRBJ2-4,TGTGCCAGCAGCTTAGGGTCTCCTGGCGGAAACATTCAGTACTTC,CASSLGSPGGNIQYF
TRBV9,.,.,TRBJ2-3,TGTGCCAGCAGCGCATCCAGCGGTAACACAGATACGCAGTATTTT,CASSASSGNTDTQYF
TRBV7-2,TRBD1,.,TRBJ2-3,TGTGCCAGCAGTGAACAGGGGGCGGGAGATACGCAGTATTTT,CASSEQGAGDTQYF
TRBV6-5,TRBD2,once,TRBJ2-5,TGTGCCAGCGTAGGGAGGGCTAGCGGGATGGAGACCCAGTACTTC,CASVGRASGMETQYF
TRBV7-2,.,once,TRBJ2-3,TGTGCCAGCAGCTTATGGCATAGCACAGATACGCAGTATTTT,CASSLWHSTDTQYF
TRBV6-5,TRBD1,.,TRBJ2-7,TGTGCCAGCAGTTTCAATCCGGGACAGAGCTACTACGAGCAGTACTTC,CASSFNPGQSYYEQYF
TRBV7-2,.,.,TRBJ2-3,TGTGCCAGCAGCTTACAGTCTGGAGCGACGGATACGCAGTATTTT,CASSLQSGATDTQYF
TRBV29-1,.,.,TRBJ1-3,TGCAGCGTTGAAACGGGGGAAACTGGAAACACCATATATTTT,CSVETGETGNTIYF
TRBV15,.,.,TRBJ1-1,TGTGCCACCAGCAGAGGAGGGGGGAGAAACACTGAAGCTTTCTTT,CATSRGGGRNTEAFF
TRBV18,TRBD2,.,TRBJ2-4,TGTGCCAGCTCACTCCGCGGGGGAGGCCCCACCAAAAACATTCAGTACTTC,CASSLRGGGPTKNIQYF
TRBV2,TRBD1,.,TRBJ1-2,TGTGCCATCAGGACAGGGGGGTATGGCTACACCTTC,CAIRTGGYGYTF
TRBV11-2,TRBD1,.,TRBJ1-2,TGTGCCAGCAGCTCGGAGGACAGGGTTTATGGCTACACCTTC,CASSSEDRVYGYTF
TRBV11-2,.,.,TRBJ1-1,TGTGCCAGCAGCTTAGACGGCAGTCTCATGAACACTGAAGCTTTCTTT,CASSLDGSLMNTEAFF
TRBV5-8,TRBD2,.,TRBJ2-5,TGTGCCAGCAGCCAGAACCTAGCGGGGGAAGAGACCCAGTACTTC,CASSQNLAGEETQYF
TRBV6-5,.,.,TRBJ1-1,TGTGCCAGCGTTAACCCGGGACAAGCAAACACTGAAGCTTTCTTT,CASVNPGQANTEAFF
TRBV30,.,.,TRBJ1-5,TGTGCCTGGAGTGTACTAAGGACAAAATATAGCAATCAGCCCCAGCATTTT,CAWSVLRTKYSNQPQHF
TRBV10-2,.,.,TRBJ2-4,TGCGCCAGCAGAGACAGAACTCTAGCCAAAAACATTCAGTACTTC,CASRDRTLAKNIQYF
TRBV30,.,.,TRBJ2-2,TGTGCCTGGAAGGCTGGGACTTCGAGCACCGGGGAGCTGTTTTTT,CAWKAGTSSTGELFF
TRBV11-3,.,.,TRBJ2-3,TGTGCCACCCAAGGTGGCGGGATTCGGACAGATACGCAGTATTTT,CATQGGGIRTDTQYF
TRBV29-1,TRBD2,.,TRBJ2-3,TGCAGCGTTGTCATGGGACTAGCGGGAGGGCCTCCAACAGATACGCAGTATTTT,CSVVMGLAGGPPTDTQYF
TRBV5-4,.,.,TRBJ1-4,TGTGCCAGCAGCTTGGACCGGGCAACTAATGAAAAACTGTTTTTT,CASSLDRATNEKLFF
TRBV6-5,.,once,TRBJ1-1,TGTGCCAGCAGTCGATACGGGGGTGAAGCTTTCTTT,CASSRYGGEAFF
TRBV4-1,.,.,TRBJ2-4,TGCGCCAGCAGCCAAGACACAGGGCTAGCCAAAAACATTCAGTACTTC,CASSQDTGLAKNIQYF
TRBV5-4,.,.,TRBJ1-2,TGTGCCAGCAGCTTTGGGGGCGCGGGCTATGGCTACACCTTC,CASSFGGAGYGYTF
TRBV29-1,TRBD1,once,TRBJ2-5,TGCAGCGTGCCGACAGGGGGCGCAGAGACCCAGTACTTC,CSVPTGGAETQYF
TRBV14,.,.,TRBJ1-1,TGTGCCAGCAGCCCAGGGATCATAATGAACACTGAAGCTTTCTTT,CASSPGIIMNTEAFF
TRBV6-6,TRBD2,.,TRBJ2-5,TGTGCCAGCAGTTACACTAGCGGGAGGGCCGGAGAGACCCAGTACTTC,CASSYTSGRAGETQYF
TRBV18,.,.,TRBJ2-3,TGTGCCAGCTCACCAGTGGGGACAGATACGCAGTATTTT,CASSPVGTDTQYF
TRBV9,TRBD2,.,TRBJ2-7,TGTGCCAGCAGCGTAGCTACGACTAGCGGGTACTCCTACGAGCAGTACTTC,CASSVATTSGYSYEQYF
TRBV6-6,TRBD1,.,TRBJ1-2,TGTGCCAGCAGTTACTCTCGGCAGGGGGCAGGAGATTACACCTTC,CASSYSRQGAGDYTF
TRBV28,TRBD1,.,TRBJ1-4,TGTGCCAGCAGGAGACAGGGAACTAATGAAAAACTGTTTTTT,CASRRQGTNEKLFF
TRBV19,.,.,TRBJ1-2,TGTGCCAGTAGTATAGATGAAGAGCGTTCTTACTATGGCTACACCTTC,CASSIDEERSYYGYTF